This record looks at one T cell receptor (beta chain) sequence and its context. Its antigen is not known. The CDR3 spans 16 residues. V shed 5 bases and J shed 4 bases, with 20 bases lying between them. Germline CDR1 reads SGHAT; CDR2 reads FQNNGV. The TCR beta cDNA libraries carried unique molecular identifiers. TCRdb ran MiXCR on the PCR reads and lists one entry per CDR3 protein. The sample holds over 150,000 distinct CDR3 sequences, approximately 30% seen once. This sample was included in a study of post-analysis software for immune sequencing data. Study-wide results and limits: Patients with multiple sclerosis recorded significantly lower normalized Chao1 diversity than controls, the study found. In patients, five TRBV segments were more frequent than in controls, with TRBV5-6, TRBV5-1 and TRBV20-1 among them.

The V and J genes are TRBV11-2 and TRBJ1-2; D possibly corresponds to TRBD1 (6 bases). This clonotype originated in a girl aged 5-17 years with multiple sclerosis. The sequenced material came from blood. The CDR3 DNA sequence: TGTGCCAGCAGCCCCCGTAAAACCGGACAGTTCTATGGCTACACCTTC. As protein: CASSPRKTGQFYGYTF.